This T cell receptor beta chain was observed in a study of blood T cell repertoires in COVID-19. Study details: T cells, B-cell-depleted T cells, or PBMCs supplied cDNA or gDNA.

All enrollees were roughly 18 to 89 years old and from 25 or so US areas. Participant-reported clinical history was the basis for cohort assignment. Within the 2 weeks before study entry, each person in the exposed group met a COVID-19 case. The germline V gene encodes CDR1 SGDLS and CDR2 YYNGEE. The length of the CDR3 is 15 residues. Germline trimming cut 3 bases from V and 7 bases from J; bases unmatched to any gene: 4. Measured with immunoSEQ multiplex PCR; TCRdb has only the in-frame clones, and not every one. The profile shows a few hundred thousand clones, approximately 90% of them singletons. Input material: PBMCs or T cells enriched from blood (not recorded which). The receptor was derived from a middle-aged woman who had been exposed to COVID-19. The V and J genes are TRBV9 and TRBJ1-6; 10 bases agree with TRBD1. The CDR3 nucleotides are TGTGCCAGCAGCGGGGGACAGGGGTCAAATTCACCCCTCCACTTT. Translated: CASSGGQGSNSPLHF.